This T cell receptor beta chain was captured by sequencing in a study of T cell repertoires in cytomegalovirus infection. Whole-study findings and limits: Carriage of CMV together with the relevant HLA was identifiable through cumulative public TCR beta family frequency. In two of eight donors, the top clonotype was HLA-C-restricted CMV-specific.

TCRdb re-called the reads with MiXCR, one entry per CDR3 protein. The data show around 280,000 distinct CDR3 sequences, about 8.8% seen once. This clonotype has a handful of counts. Its antigen is unidentified. V was pared by 5 bases and J by 6 bases, with 8 bases between. The CDR3 totals 12 residues. CDR1 and CDR2 from the germline V gene are SEHNR and FQNEAQ (reference sequence). The sequence was obtained from a human donor in good health (CMV status not recorded). Some clones in this sample may be carry-over from other donors' samples. The specimen sequenced was PBMCs. The V and J genes are TRBV7-9 and TRBJ2-4; D perhaps matches TRBD1 (6 bases). As DNA, the CDR3 is TGTGCCAGCAGCAAGGACAGAAACATTCAGTACTTC. Amino acid sequence: CASSKDRNIQYF.